Listed below are T cell receptor beta chains from one sample, sequenced in a study of cytotoxic CD8 clonotypes in ibrutinib-treated CLL. This table comes from immunoSEQ multiplex PCR, and its TCRdb copy is limited to in-frame clones, with some not included. The data show some 130,000 clones, approximately 81% seen once. The source material was PBMCs, sampled after 24 months of ibrutinib treatment. These receptors were obtained from a human donor with chronic lymphocytic leukemia. CDR3s include the opening cysteine and the closing phenylalanine or tryptophan. D genes are given only for firm matches. Clone size is shown for a subset of rows, as once, few, many or a class of expanded clone.

v_call	j_call	cdr3_length	clone_size	d_call	cdr3_nt	cdr3_aa
TRBV27	TRBJ2-2	17	-	-	TGTGCCAGCAGTTTGTCGACGGGGACCGCGAACACCGGGGAGCTGTTTTTT	CASSLSTGTANTGELFF
TRBV25-1	TRBJ1-2	11	-	-	TGTGCCAGCAGTGGTAGCTATGGCTACACCTTC	CASSGSYGYTF
TRBV18	TRBJ1-1	13	few	-	TGTGCCAGCTCACCACAGGGGAACACTGAAGCTTTCTTT	CASSPQGNTEAFF
TRBV11-2	TRBJ2-5	13	-	-	TGTGCCAGCAGCTTAGCGGGGGCGGAGACCCAGTACTTC	CASSLAGAETQYF
TRBV28	TRBJ1-5	14	once	-	TGTGCCGGGGGGCCGGGATACAGCAATCAGCCCCAGCATTTT	CAGGPGYSNQPQHF
TRBV7-7	TRBJ2-1	15	-	-	TGTGCCAGCAGCCAACTTGGCGGGGGCGTAAATGAGCAGTTCTTC	CASSQLGGGVNEQFF
TRBV11-3	TRBJ1-4	20	once	-	TGTGCCAGCAGCTTCGACTCCCCAACCCCACGATGGCAGCAGAATGAAAAACTGTTTTTT	CASSFDSPTPRWQQNEKLFF
TRBV10-2	TRBJ1-4	13	-	-	TGCGCCAGCAGTGTTCAGGGTGGTGAAAAACTGTTTTTT	CASSVQGGEKLFF
TRBV5-6	TRBJ2-5	17	-	TRBD2	TGTGCCAGCAGCGGAACTAGCGGGGGGGCCGTCTTGGAGACCCAGTACTTC	CASSGTSGGAVLETQYF
TRBV18	TRBJ2-1	15	-	-	TGTGCCAGCTCACCACCGACCAGGGAGAACAATGAGCAGTTCTTC	CASSPPTRENNEQFF
TRBV18	TRBJ1-3	15	-	-	TGTGCCAGCTCACCGGAACTGAGCTCTGGAAACACCATATATTTT	CASSPELSSGNTIYF
TRBV4-1	TRBJ2-5	13	-	-	TGCGCCAGCAGCCAGGGACTCCCAGAGACCCAGTACTTC	CASSQGLPETQYF
TRBV2	TRBJ1-4	12	-	-	TGTGCCAGCAGTCCCCCCATTGAAAAACTGTTTTTT	CASSPPIEKLFF
TRBV7-8	TRBJ1-4	15	-	TRBD1	TGTGCCAGCAGCACCAGGGGGGGAGCTAATGAAAAACTGTTTTTT	CASSTRGGANEKLFF
TRBV6-6	TRBJ1-3	15	-	-	TGTGCCAGCAGTCTCGGACCGGAATCTGGAAACACCATATATTTT	CASSLGPESGNTIYF
TRBV6-5	TRBJ1-6	14	few	-	TGTGCCAGCAGACAAGACAGGCAAGGTTCACCCCTCCACTTT	CASRQDRQGSPLHF
TRBV6-1	TRBJ2-2	14	-	-	TGTGCCAGCATCGTGGTCCCGAACACCGGGGAGCTGTTTTTT	CASIVVPNTGELFF
TRBV7-3	TRBJ1-6	13	few	-	TGTGCCAGCAGCACGAACCCTAATTCACCCCTCCACTTT	CASSTNPNSPLHF
TRBV13	TRBJ1-1	15	-	-	TGTGCCAGCAGATCGGGGGCTTGGAGCTACACTGAAGCTTTCTTT	CASRSGAWSYTEAFF
TRBV28	TRBJ2-7	15	-	-	TGTGCCAGCAGCCGAATCGGACTCACGTACTACGAGCAGTACTTC	CASSRIGLTYYEQYF
TRBV7-8	TRBJ1-2	17	-	TRBD1	TGTGCCAGCAGCTTAGTTGATTGGTCGGGGACAGGCTATGGCTACACCTTC	CASSLVDWSGTGYGYTF
TRBV28	TRBJ1-5	16	-	TRBD1	TGTGCCAGCAGTTTAGGGGACAGGGGCCTCAATCAGCCCCAGCATTTT	CASSLGDRGLNQPQHF
TRBV7-6	TRBJ2-3	16	-	-	TGTGCCAGCAGCCACCGCCGGGTCACCGGCACAGATACGCAGTATTTT	CASSHRRVTGTDTQYF
TRBV6-1	TRBJ2-3	13	-	-	TGTGCCAGCAGCTGGGACGGCACAGATACGCAGTATTTT	CASSWDGTDTQYF
TRBV19	TRBJ1-1	18	-	-	TGTGCCAGTACCTTATCCCGCCGGGGCGCGGGACTTTCCACTGAAGCTTTCTTT	CASTLSRRGAGLSTEAFF
TRBV30	TRBJ2-5	14	-	-	TGTGCCTGGAGTGAGACGACCACCCAAGAGACCCAGTACTTC	CAWSETTTQETQYF
TRBV5-1	TRBJ1-2	13	-	-	TGCGCCAGCAGCTTGGATCCGGTAGGCGACTACACCTTC	CASSLDPVGDYTF
TRBV4-3	TRBJ1-1	17	once	TRBD1	TGCGCCAGCAGCCAAGATAGGACAGGGGAATTGAGCACTGAAGCTTTCTTT	CASSQDRTGELSTEAFF